The table lists the clone carrying this T cell receptor beta chain with a few counts. The antigen is unknown. These data are taken from a study of response to subunit inactivated influenza vaccine. Study findings and constraints: T cells newly recruited by each seasonal influenza vaccination are few, the authors suggested.

TCRdb analysed the RT-PCR reads with MiXCR anew, one entry per CDR3 protein. Of a few hundred thousand distinct CDR3 sequences in the sample, around 7.7% were seen once. V lost 5 bases and J 1 base, leaving 12 bases between the germline ends. The CDR3 has 15 residues. Per the germline V gene, CDR1 is LNHNV and CDR2 is YYDKDF (reference sequence). The chain combines TRBV15 with TRBJ1-5; D perhaps matches TRBD1 (5 bases). The starting material was PBMCs from blood, obtained about 24 months after vaccination. The TCR was taken from a man in his fifties or sixties who received an inactivated influenza vaccine. The CDR3 DNA follows: TGTGCCACCAGCCAGGAATGGGGGAGCAATCAGCCCCAGCATTTT. It yields the protein CATSQEWGSNQPQHF.